These T cell receptor beta chains were read from a single sample in a study of cytomegalovirus exposure and HLA in healthy donors. Data came from immunoSEQ multiplex PCR; TCRdb stores just in-frame clones and leaves some out. The repertoire holds approximately 160,000 clones, with roughly 80% as singletons. The sequencing sample was made of PBMCs. Receptors were obtained from a man over 45 in good health and CMV-seropositive. Each CDR3 is given with its conserved first and last residue. D genes are given only for firm matches. Clone size appears in some rows only: once, few, many, or a class for an expanded clone.

TRBJ2-1,-,-,TRBV28,CASSFQQGYNEQFF,TGTGCCAGCAGTTTCCAACAGGGCTACAATGAGCAGTTCTTC
TRBJ1-2,-,-,TRBV28,CASREGDWGYGYTF,TGTGCCAGCAGAGAGGGGGATTGGGGCTATGGCTACACCTTC
TRBJ2-7,once,TRBD2,TRBV27,CASSFTSGGAYEQYF,TGTGCCAGCAGTTTCACTAGCGGGGGGGCTTACGAGCAGTACTTC
TRBJ1-4,-,TRBD1,TRBV7-6,CASSPRDSFEKLFF,TGTGCCAGCAGCCCCCGGGACAGTTTTGAAAAACTGTTTTTT
TRBJ1-6,-,-,TRBV5-1,CASSLGTVNSPLHF,TGCGCCAGCAGCTTGGGGACAGTTAATTCACCCCTCCACTTT
TRBJ1-1,-,-,TRBV28,CASSRQPTEAFF,TGTGCCAGCAGTCGACAGCCGACGGAAGCTTTCTTT
TRBJ1-4,-,-,TRBV6-1,CASSEQGRVNEKLFF,TGTGCCAGCAGTGAACAGGGCAGGGTGAATGAAAAACTGTTTTTT
TRBJ2-1,-,TRBD2,TRBV5-4,CASSLEAGAGNEQFF,TGTGCCAGCAGCTTGGAGGCGGGAGCGGGCAATGAGCAGTTCTTC
TRBJ1-5,-,TRBD1,TRBV6-1,CASSARDRALESNQPQHF,TGTGCCAGCAGTGCCCGGGACAGGGCATTGGAAAGCAATCAGCCCCAGCATTTT
TRBJ1-6,-,-,TRBV27,CASSLGPPVASYNSPLHF,TGTGCCAGCAGTTTAGGTCCGCCAGTAGCCTCCTATAATTCACCCCTCCACTTT
TRBJ2-5,-,-,TRBV27,CASSLGGAQETQYF,TGTGCCAGCAGTTTAGGCGGGGCCCAAGAGACCCAGTACTTC
TRBJ1-2,-,-,TRBV30,CAWSPNRASGYTF,TGTGCCTGGAGTCCAAACAGGGCCTCTGGCTACACCTTC
TRBJ2-7,-,-,TRBV10-3,CAISERTAEQYF,TGTGCCATCAGTGAGCGGACAGCCGAGCAGTACTTC
TRBJ1-1,-,TRBD1,TRBV10-3,CAISADRGAEAFF,TGTGCCATCAGTGCGGACAGGGGTGCTGAAGCTTTCTTT
TRBJ1-2,-,-,TRBV28,CASSLWSQQYTNYGYTF,TGTGCCAGCAGTTTATGGTCCCAACAGTATACTAACTATGGCTACACCTTC
TRBJ2-1,few,-,TRBV11-1,CASSLRGASSYNEQFF,TGTGCCAGCAGCTTACGGGGGGCAAGCTCCTACAATGAGCAGTTCTTC
TRBJ2-1,-,-,TRBV11-2,CASSRGANWQFF,TGTGCCAGCAGCCGCGGGGCAAATTGGCAGTTCTTC
TRBJ2-5,-,-,TRBV6-5,CASSYSRRETQYF,TGTGCCAGCAGTTACTCGCGCCGGGAGACCCAGTACTTC
TRBJ2-3,few,TRBD2,TRBV11-3,CASSLGRLAGTDTQYF,TGTGCCAGCAGCTTAGGTCGGCTAGCGGGAACAGATACGCAGTATTTT
TRBJ1-5,-,-,TRBV6-6,CASSYRGSNQPQHF,TGTGCCAGCAGTTACAGAGGTAGCAATCAGCCCCAGCATTTT
TRBJ1-1,-,-,TRBV30,CAWSGGGGEAFF,TGTGCCTGGAGTGGGGGGGGTGGTGAAGCTTTCTTT
TRBJ1-1,once,TRBD1,TRBV4-1,CASSQIGGRTEAFF,TGCGCCAGCAGCCAGATAGGGGGCCGCACTGAAGCTTTCTTT
TRBJ1-3,-,-,TRBV18,CASSQEEGNTIYF,TGTGCCAGCTCACAAGAGGAAGGAAACACCATATATTTT
TRBJ1-4,few,TRBD1,TRBV30,CAWRSTGGKEKLFF,TGTGCCTGGAGGTCCACAGGGGGGAAGGAAAAACTGTTTTTT
TRBJ2-6,-,-,TRBV4-1,CASSQERESSGANVLTF,TGCGCCAGCAGCCAAGAAAGGGAGAGCTCTGGGGCCAACGTCCTGACTTTC
TRBJ2-2,-,TRBD2,TRBV18,CASPFRTGTSGGAIGELFF,TGTGCCAGCCCATTTAGAACCGGGACTAGCGGGGGGGCCATCGGGGAGCTGTTTTTT
TRBJ1-5,-,-,TRBV28,CASSFAIQPQHF,TGTGCCAGCAGTTTCGCGATTCAGCCCCAGCATTTT
TRBJ1-4,-,-,TRBV10-3,CAISETPSNEKLFF,TGTGCCATCAGTGAGACACCTTCTAATGAAAAACTGTTTTTT
TRBJ2-3,-,TRBD1,TRBV11-3,CASSPDRDGDTQYF,TGTGCCAGCAGCCCGGACAGGGACGGGGATACGCAGTATTTT